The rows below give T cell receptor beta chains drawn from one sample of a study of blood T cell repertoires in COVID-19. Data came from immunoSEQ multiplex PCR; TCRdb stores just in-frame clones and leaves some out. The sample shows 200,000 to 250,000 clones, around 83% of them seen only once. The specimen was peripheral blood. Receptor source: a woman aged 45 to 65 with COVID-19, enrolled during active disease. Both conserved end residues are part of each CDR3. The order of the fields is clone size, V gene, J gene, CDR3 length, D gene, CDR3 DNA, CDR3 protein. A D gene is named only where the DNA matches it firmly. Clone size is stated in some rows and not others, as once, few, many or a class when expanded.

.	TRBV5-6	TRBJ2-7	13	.	TGTGCCAGCAGCTTCGGGGGAGCCTACGAGCAGTACTTC	CASSFGGAYEQYF
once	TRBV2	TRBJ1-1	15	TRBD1	TGTGCCAGCAGAACCGGGACAGGGGGATCGAGTGAAGCTTTCTTT	CASRTGTGGSSEAFF
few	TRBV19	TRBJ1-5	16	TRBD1	TGTGCCAGTAGTATGGGGACAGGGGCGAACAATCAGCCCCAGCATTTT	CASSMGTGANNQPQHF
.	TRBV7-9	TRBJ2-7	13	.	TGTGCCAGCAGCCCTCCCAGCTCCTACGAGCAGTACTTC	CASSPPSSYEQYF
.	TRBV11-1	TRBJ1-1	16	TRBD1	TGTGCCAGCAGCCACGGAGACAGGGGCCACCTCTCCGAAGCTTTCTTT	CASSHGDRGHLSEAFF
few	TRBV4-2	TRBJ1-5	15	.	TGTGCCAGCAGCCAGACGGGTAATAACGATCAGCCCCAGCATTTT	CASSQTGNNDQPQHF
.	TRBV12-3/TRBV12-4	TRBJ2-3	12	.	TGTGCCAGCAGTTTAAGGGCAGGGACGCAGTATTTT	CASSLRAGTQYF
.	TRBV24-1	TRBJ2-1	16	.	TGTGCCACCAGTGATAGGACGGGGGGCCTTTACAATGAGCAGTTCTTC	CATSDRTGGLYNEQFF
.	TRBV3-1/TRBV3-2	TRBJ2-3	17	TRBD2	TGTGCCAGCAGCCAAGTGGCTCCGGGACTAGCGGCAGATACGCAGTATTTT	CASSQVAPGLAADTQYF
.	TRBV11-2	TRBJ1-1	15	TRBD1	TGTGCCAGCAGCTTTACAGGGGGGCAGAACACTGAAGCTTTCTTT	CASSFTGGQNTEAFF
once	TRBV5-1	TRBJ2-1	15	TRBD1	TGCGCCAGCAGCTGGCAGGGGGTTTCCTACAATGAGCAGTTCTTC	CASSWQGVSYNEQFF
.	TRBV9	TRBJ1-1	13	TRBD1	TGTGCCAGCAGCGGATCAGGGGGGTATGAAGCTTTCTTT	CASSGSGGYEAFF
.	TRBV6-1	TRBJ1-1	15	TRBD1	TGTGCCAGCAGTGAACAAGGGGCAGGGGGCTTTGACGCTTTCTTT	CASSEQGAGGFDAFF
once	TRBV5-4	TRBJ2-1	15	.	TGTGCCAGCAACCCCGGTAGAGGTGTTATCTATGAGCAGTTCTTC	CASNPGRGVIYEQFF
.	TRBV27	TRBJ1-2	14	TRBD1	TGTGCCAGCAGAACTCCGGGACAGGGAGGTGGCTACACCTTC	CASRTPGQGGGYTF
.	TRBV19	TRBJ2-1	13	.	TGTGCCAGTAGTAAGAGAACGGGGGGCCATAAGTTCTTC	CASSKRTGGHKFF
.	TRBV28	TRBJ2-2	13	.	TGTGCCGCCCACCGAGGGGGTACCGGGGAGCTGTTTTTT	CAAHRGGTGELFF
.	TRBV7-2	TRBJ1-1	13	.	TGTGCCAGCAGCTCGACGAGGGGGACTGAAGCTTTCTTT	CASSSTRGTEAFF
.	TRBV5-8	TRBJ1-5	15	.	TGTGCCAGCAGCTCGACCAGGGGTAGCAATCAGCCCCAGCATTTT	CASSSTRGSNQPQHF
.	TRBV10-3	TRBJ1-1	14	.	TGTGCCATCAGCAGACAGGAGCCCGGAACTGAAGCTTTCTTT	CAISRQEPGTEAFF
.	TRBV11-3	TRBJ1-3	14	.	TGTGCCAGCAGCTCAGGCCTCTCTGGAAACACCATATATTTT	CASSSGLSGNTIYF
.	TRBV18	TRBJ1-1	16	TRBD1	TGTGCCAGCTCACCACCTAATGGACAGGGGGCCAGTGAAGCTTTCTTT	CASSPPNGQGASEAFF
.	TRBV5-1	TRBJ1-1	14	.	TGCGCCAGCAGCCTGGTGGGGGAGGCCACTGAAGCTTTCTTT	CASSLVGEATEAFF
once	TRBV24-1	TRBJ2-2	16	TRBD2	TGTGCCACCGGACGCTCAGCTCGCGGGGGGACCGGGGAGCTGTTTTTT	CATGRSARGGTGELFF
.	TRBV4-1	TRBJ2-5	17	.	TGCGCCAGCAGCCAAGTTTACCCCCAGCGCCTCCAAGAGACCCAGTACTTC	CASSQVYPQRLQETQYF
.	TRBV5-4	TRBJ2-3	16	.	TGTGCCAGCTCCAGGTGGGCCCGAACTAGCACAGATACGCAGTATTTT	CASSRWARTSTDTQYF
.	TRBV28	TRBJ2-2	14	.	TGTGCCAGCAGCCGGGGGGCCAACACCGGGGAGCTGTTTTTT	CASSRGANTGELFF
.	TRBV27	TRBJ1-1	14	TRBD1	TGTGCCAGCAGTCCACTAGACAGGGGAACTGAAGCTTTCTTT	CASSPLDRGTEAFF
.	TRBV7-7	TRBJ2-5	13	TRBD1	TGTGCCAGCAGCGGGGGACAGAAAGAGACCCAGTACTTC	CASSGGQKETQYF
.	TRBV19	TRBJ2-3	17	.	TGTGCCAGTAGTCCTCTCTATGCGGGGCCGGTCTCGGATACGCAGTATTTT	CASSPLYAGPVSDTQYF
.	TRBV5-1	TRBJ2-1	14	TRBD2	TGCGCCAGCAGCTATCGGCGGGGGGGTAATGAGCAGTTCTTC	CASSYRRGGNEQFF
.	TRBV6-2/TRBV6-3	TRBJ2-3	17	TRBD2	TGTGCCAGCAGTTCCAGACTAGCGGGGGCCCGCACAGATACGCAGTATTTT	CASSSRLAGARTDTQYF
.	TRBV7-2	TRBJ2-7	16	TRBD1	TGTGCCAGCAGCTTAACGACAGGGGGCAATAACTACGAGCAGTACTTC	CASSLTTGGNNYEQYF
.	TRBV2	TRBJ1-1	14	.	TGTGCCAGCAGTGCGCGGTCCATGAACACTGAAGCTTTCTTT	CASSARSMNTEAFF
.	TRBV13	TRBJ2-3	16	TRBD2	TGTGCCAGCAGCTACCCACTAGCGGGGGGCACAGATACGCAGTATTTT	CASSYPLAGGTDTQYF
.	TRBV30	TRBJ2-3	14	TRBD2	TGTGCCTGGAACTGGGGGGGGAGCACAGATACGCAGTATTTT	CAWNWGGSTDTQYF
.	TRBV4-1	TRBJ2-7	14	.	TGCGCCAGCAGCCCACAGACGTACTCCTACGAGCAGTACTTC	CASSPQTYSYEQYF
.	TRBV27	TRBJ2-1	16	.	TGTGCCAGCAGCCCCCTTCGTCAGGGATGGTACAATGAGCAGTTCTTC	CASSPLRQGWYNEQFF